Included here is one TCR beta chain sequence, with context. Its antigen is unknown. The data were obtained in a study of CD8+ T cells in alopecia areata. Germline V gene sequence: CDR1 SQVTM, CDR2 ANQGSEA. The J segment lost 1 base and the V segment lost 6 bases, leaving 1 base of the junction unmatched. This CDR3 has 13 amino acids. In alopecia areata patients, both lesional scalp punch biopsies and peripheral blood were collected. Broader study findings: There were also resident alphabeta T cells of normal skin sequenced in scalp samples.

Sequencing relied on a cDNA template that was reverse transcribed from extracted RNA. Sequencing was performed with immunoSEQ multiplex PCR; in TCRdb, only in-frame clones are kept and a portion is missing. The sample yields roughly 64,000 clones, about 40% seen once. The chain recombines TRBV29-1 with TRBJ2-1; TRBD2 matches 9 bases. This sequence originates from a human donor with alopecia areata. Sequenced sample: NKG2D-low CD8+ T cells sorted from blood. The DNA for the CDR3 is TGCAGCGTCCTAGCGGGGTCCTACAATGAGCAGTTCTTC. Translated: CSVLAGSYNEQFF.